Below, 31 T cell receptor beta chains from the same sample are listed, as sequenced in a study of blood T cell repertoires in COVID-19. Method: immunoSEQ multiplex PCR; TCRdb's copy keeps in-frame clones and lacks some. This sample yields around 260,000 clones, of which over 65% are seen a single time; about 4.9% belongs to the top ten. Sequenced sample: peripheral blood. The receptors were gathered from a man in his 60s who had recovered from COVID-19.

CDR3 sequence (DNA): TGTGCCAGCAGTTTATTACTTTCACCCCTCCACTTT. Translation: CASSLLLSPLHF. V usage is TRBV28 and J usage is TRBJ1-6; D ambiguous. The CDR3 has 12 residues. The V gene lost 1 base and the J gene lost 9 bases, with 4 bases spanning the gap. Germline lookup yields CDR1 MDHEN and CDR2 SYDVKM. Full variable domain (outside the CDR3, taken from reference TRBV28 and TRBJ1-6): DVKVTQSSRYLVKRTGEKVFLECVQDMDHENMFWYRQDPGLGLRLIYFSYDVKMKEKGDIPEGYSVSREKKERFSLILESASTNQTSMYLCASSLLLSPLHFGNGTRLTVT.

CDR3 protein: CASSTAGGTTDTQYF. CDR3 in DNA: TGTGCCAGCAGCACGGCGGGGGGGACCACAGATACGCAGTATTTT. This rearrangement joins TRBV4-2 to TRBJ2-3; 9 nucleotides agree with TRBD2. With 5 bases clipped from V and 2 bases from J, the junction kept 5 bases outside the gene matches. Germline V CDR1 and CDR2: LGHNA, YNFKEQ. CDR3 length: 15 amino acids.

The chain couples TRBV5-6 to TRBJ2-2; TRBD1 matches 9 bases. CDR1 is SGHDT, CDR2 YYEEEE, per germline. V lost 3 bases, J lost 4 bases, and 7 bases stayed unmatched. This CDR3 contains 16 residues. CDR3 coding DNA: TGTGCCAGCAGCTCATCCCGGGACAGGGTCACCGGGGAGCTGTTTTTT. It codes for CASSSSRDRVTGELFF.

The chain recombines TRBV24-1 with TRBJ2-1, with D perhaps TRBD2 (6 bases). This CDR3 comprises 13 residues. Trimming cost V 5 bases and J 7 bases, with 11 bases left between them. Germline V lookup: CDR1 KGHDR, CDR2 SFDVKD. DNA of the CDR3: TGTGCCACCAGTGCCCCGGCGGGGAATGAGCAGTTCTTC. This gives the protein CATSAPAGNEQFF.

This clone has a single count. The chain recombines TRBV10-3 with TRBJ1-2; 8 positions agree with TRBD1. The CDR3 covers 14 residues. V was clipped by 11 bases and J by 8 bases; unmatched bases: 16. Looked up from germline, CDR1 is ENHRY and CDR2 is SYGVKD. The CDR3 loop is CASGADRQGRGYTF. Written as DNA, the CDR3 is TGTGCCTCTGGTGCCGACCGACAGGGGCGAGGCTACACCTTC.

The chain combines TRBV25-1 with TRBJ2-3, with D hard to call. CDR1 and CDR2 (germline): MGHDK, SYGVNS. V lost 5 bases and J 2 bases, leaving 5 bases between the germline ends. The CDR3 runs to 12 residues. CDR3 protein: CASSLITDTQYF. Written as DNA, the CDR3 is TGTGCCAGCAGTTTAATCACAGATACGCAGTATTTT.

Turning to this clone: One end of the junction is discordant with germline, which a read error may explain. The chain couples TRBV7-3 to TRBJ2-1; D might be TRBD1 (6 bases). The CDR3 contains 14 residues. Germline CDR1 and CDR2: SGHTA and FQGTGA. The CDR3 coding sequence is TGTGCCGGCAGCTTGGACAGTGGGTTCAATGAGCAGTTCTTC. Protein: CAGSLDSGFNEQFF.

CDR3 region: CATSISGRVNEQFF. DNA for the CDR3: TGTGCCACCAGCATTAGCGGGAGAGTCAATGAGCAGTTCTTC. The gene calls are TRBV15 and TRBJ2-1; 9 nucleotides match TRBD2. Trimming at V came to 4 bases and at J to 6 bases, leaving 4 bases not matched to a gene. The CDR3 contains 14 residues. Germline lookup yields CDR1 LNHNV and CDR2 YYDKDF (reference sequence).

This clone was seen a single time. A read error may account for a junction end that differs from germline. V and J are TRBV7-7 and TRBJ2-3, with D perhaps matching TRBD2 (7 bases). The germline gives CDR1 SSHAT, CDR2 FNYEAQ (reference sequence). The CDR3 is made up of 17 amino acids. The CDR3 bases are TGTGCTAGCAGCTTAGAAGGCCGGGGGGCAGGCACAGATACGCAGTATTTT. Protein product: CASSLEGRGAGTDTQYF.

This clone was detected once. CDR3 loop: CATSREIGASGRRGDTQYF. CDR3 bases: TGTGCCACCAGCAGAGAAATCGGGGCTAGCGGGAGGAGGGGAGATACGCAGTATTTT. J is TRBJ2-3 and V is TRBV15, with TRBD2 identical over 11 bases. The length of the CDR3 is 19 residues. V shed 0 bases, J shed 5 bases, and the junction held 13 bases outside the gene matches. CDR1 is LNHNV and CDR2 is YYDKDF in the germline V gene (reference sequence).

This rearrangement joins TRBV6-5 to TRBJ2-7, with D possibly being TRBD1 (6 bases). CDR3 size: 16 residues. Trimming cost V 4 bases and J 3 bases, with 19 bases left between them. The germline gives CDR1 MNHEY, CDR2 SVGAGI. In nucleotides, the CDR3 is TGTGCCAGCAGTTCCCCCCAACGTTCCAGGGGCTACGAGCAGTACTTC. Its translation is CASSSPQRSRGYEQYF.

The genes are TRBV5-6 and TRBJ1-5; 8 bases agree with TRBD1. CDR3 size: 14 residues. Trimming at V came to 4 bases and at J to 10 bases, leaving 10 bases not matched to a gene. In germline, CDR1 is SGHDT, CDR2 YYEEEE. This CDR3 is CASSIGTGISPQHF. DNA for the CDR3: TGTGCCAGCAGCATCGGGACAGGTATCAGCCCCCAGCATTTT.

J is TRBJ1-6 and V is TRBV5-1; TRBD1 is a possible D gene (6 bases). The CDR3 sequence is 15 residues long. Germline assignment: CDR1 SGHRS and CDR2 YFSETQ. Trimming removed 4 bases at V and 9 bases at J, with 17 bases between. The CDR3 DNA is TGCGCCAGCAGCCAAACTGACAGGCTAGGTTCACCCCTCCACTTT. Protein: CASSQTDRLGSPLHF.

In DNA form, the CDR3 reads TGTGCCAGCAGCAGAGGACCCGGACAGGGCACTACGAACACTGAAGCTTTCTTT. Protein sequence: CASSRGPGQGTTNTEAFF. The chain carries TRBV9 and TRBJ1-1, with 8 nucleotides matching TRBD1. Germline assignment: CDR1 SGDLS and CDR2 YYNGEE. The V segment lost 4 bases and the J segment 1 base; nucleotides outside the gene matches: 15. The CDR3 loop spans 18 amino acids.

This sequence joins TRBV6-5 and TRBJ2-5; D is unclear. The CDR3 loop spans 12 amino acids. Germline lookup yields CDR1 MNHEY and CDR2 SVGAGI. The V end was cut by 5 bases, the J end by 3 bases, with 7 bases between. DNA for the CDR3: TGTGCCAGCAGTCCCAATGAAGAGACCCAGTACTTC. It yields the protein CASSPNEETQYF.

This clone was observed a single time. CDR3 bases: TGTGCCAGTAGTCCGGGACTAGCGGGTCGTGGCATCAACTACAATGAGCAGTTCTTC. Amino acids: CASSPGLAGRGINYNEQFF. The chain recombines TRBV19 with TRBJ2-1; 12 positions match TRBD2. The ends lost 5 bases at V and 3 bases at J; junction bases unmatched: 14. The CDR3 length is 19 residues. CDR1 and CDR2 from the germline V gene are LNHDA and SQIVND (reference sequence).

The chain uses TRBV4-1 and TRBJ2-3; D is unclear. Germline V lookup: CDR1 MGHRA, CDR2 YSYEKL. With 3 bases removed from V and 0 bases from J, the gap between germline ends came to 4 bases. The CDR3 covers 13 residues. The CDR3 reads CASSHTSTDTQYF. The CDR3 DNA reads as TGCGCCAGCAGCCACACTAGCACAGATACGCAGTATTTT.

The chain is built from TRBV24-1 and TRBJ2-1, with TRBD1 matching 7 bases. Germline loops: CDR1 KGHDR, CDR2 SFDVKD. V lost 2 bases to trimming and J lost 0 bases; unmatched junction nucleotides: 3. This CDR3 has 16 residues. The CDR3 DNA is TGTGCCACCAGTGATTGGGACAGCTACTCCTACAATGAGCAGTTCTTC. Its translation is CATSDWDSYSYNEQFF.

The V call is TRBV5-1, the J call TRBJ1-3; D gene ambiguous. This CDR3 contains 16 residues. Trimming stripped 4 bases from V and 2 bases from J, with 16 bases between. Germline CDR1 is SGHRS and CDR2 is YFSETQ. The CDR3 DNA is TGCGCCAGCAGCGGATTGGCGGGGAGCGCTGGAAACACCATATATTTT. This codes for CASSGLAGSAGNTIYF.

The chain recombines TRBV7-3 with TRBJ2-4; 10 bases are shared with TRBD1. The trim removed 4 bases at V and 0 bases at J, leaving 6 bases unmatched. CDR3 size: 17 residues. Germline V gene data show CDR1 as SGHTA and CDR2 as FQGTGA. The CDR3 coding sequence is TGTGCCAGCAGCTCAGACAGGGGGCGAGGAGCCAAAAACATTCAGTACTTC. It translates to CASSSDRGRGAKNIQYF.

The chain couples TRBV6-5 to TRBJ2-2; possible D gene TRBD2, 6 bases. With 4 bases removed from V and 2 bases from J, the gap between germline ends came to 8 bases. The CDR3 runs to 14 residues. CDR1 is MNHEY and CDR2 is SVGAGI in the germline V gene. CDR3 amino acids: CASSLGLNTGELFF. The CDR3 region has the DNA TGTGCCAGCAGTTTGGGACTTAACACCGGGGAGCTGTTTTTT.

V and J are TRBV27 and TRBJ1-3; 9 bases line up with TRBD1. Germline CDR1 is MNHEY and CDR2 is SMNVEV (reference sequence). V was clipped by 0 bases and J by 3 bases; unmatched bases: 3. CDR3 length: 16 residues. DNA for the CDR3: TGTGCCAGCAGTTTATCGCGGACAGGGGTTGGAAACACCATATATTTT. Amino acid sequence: CASSLSRTGVGNTIYF.

The chain has TRBV30 and TRBJ2-5; 8 nucleotides line up with TRBD2. V shed 1 base and J 6 bases; nucleotides not matched to a gene: 4. Germline values: CDR1 GTSNPN, CDR2 SVGIG (reference sequence). CDR3 length: 13 residues. The CDR3 DNA sequence: TGTGCCTGGAGTGGCGGGGGGCGAAAGACCCAGTACTTC. Protein sequence: CAWSGGGRKTQYF.

The chain links TRBV19 to TRBJ1-6; 7 bases match TRBD1. Looked up from germline, CDR1 is LNHDA and CDR2 is SQIVND (reference sequence). The length of the CDR3 is 14 residues. The V segment lost 10 bases and the J segment 7 bases; nucleotides outside the gene matches: 10. The CDR3 bases are TGTGCCACCAGATACCGGGACAGAAATTCACCCCTCCACTTT. Protein product: CATRYRDRNSPLHF. Drawing the rest from reference TRBV19 and TRBJ1-6, the complete variable domain is DGGITQSPKYLFRKEGQNVTLSCEQNLNHDAMYWYRQDPGQGLRLIYYSQIVNDFQKGDIAEGYSVSREKKESFPLTVTSAQKNPTAFYLCATRYRDRNSPLHFGNGTRLTVT.

This chain joins TRBV15 and TRBJ2-2; unclear D gene. Per the germline V gene, CDR1 is LNHNV and CDR2 is YYDKDF (reference sequence). CDR3 length equals 14 residues. Between the trimmed V and J ends, which lost 0 bases and 6 bases, there was a span of 8 bases. The CDR3 loop is CATSRDRLSGELFF. CDR3 nucleotides: TGTGCCACCAGCAGAGATCGACTCTCCGGGGAGCTGTTTTTT.

In this sample, this clone turned up once. The chain is built from TRBV6-5 and TRBJ1-1, with D maybe TRBD1 (6 bases). The germline gives CDR1 MNHEY, CDR2 SVGAGI. V lost 6 bases and J 3 bases, leaving 11 bases between the germline ends. The CDR3 runs 13 residues. CDR3 region: CASRQQGHTEAFF. The CDR3 nucleotides read TGTGCCAGCAGGCAACAGGGACACACTGAAGCTTTCTTT.

This chain uses TRBV5-1 with TRBJ2-5; 10 nucleotides align to TRBD2. Trimming cost V 4 bases and J 2 bases; bases outside gene matches: 8. The CDR3 totals 16 residues. The germline V gene encodes CDR1 SGHRS and CDR2 YFSETQ. The CDR3 protein is CASSPLIAGGQETQYF. As DNA, the CDR3 is TGCGCCAGCAGCCCCCTTATAGCGGGAGGTCAAGAGACCCAGTACTTC.

The genes are TRBV4-1 and TRBJ1-4, with D unclear. V was clipped by 4 bases and J by 8 bases, with 11 bases between them. CDR3 length: 13 residues. Germline values: CDR1 MGHRA, CDR2 YSYEKL. The CDR3 here is CASSLVFLEKLFF. For the CDR3, the DNA is TGCGCCAGCAGCCTTGTTTTCTTGGAAAAACTGTTTTTT.

This clone came up a few times. The gene calls are TRBV12-3 or TRBV12-4 and TRBJ2-7, with 10 bases lining up with TRBD1. V was clipped by 2 bases and J by 6 bases; unmatched bases: 1. This CDR3 is 13 amino acids long. The CDR3 loop reads CASSLRDRGEQYF. The CDR3 DNA is TGTGCCAGCAGTTTAAGGGACAGGGGCGAGCAGTACTTC.

The chain links TRBV5-6 to TRBJ2-3, with 7 bases fitting TRBD2. V was clipped by 0 bases and J by 7 bases; unmatched bases: 5. CDR1 is SGHDT and CDR2 is YYEEEE in the germline V gene. The CDR3 covers 14 residues. The CDR3 reads CASSLAGGSNTQYF. As DNA, the CDR3 is TGTGCCAGCAGCTTGGCCGGCGGGAGTAATACGCAGTATTTT.

The gene calls are TRBV14 and TRBJ2-3, with TRBD2 identical over 7 bases. J was trimmed by 2 bases and V by 2 bases; bases with no gene match: 7. The CDR3 is 16 residues long. Germline CDR1 SGHDN, CDR2 FVKESK. CDR3 protein: CASSQLPSGYTDTQYF. Written as DNA, the CDR3 is TGTGCCAGCAGCCAACTCCCTAGCGGTTACACAGATACGCAGTATTTT. The variable domain in full, with the rest retrieved from reference TRBV14 and TRBJ2-3, is EAGVTQFPSHSVIEKGQTVTLRCDPISGHDNLYWYRRVMGKEIKFLLHFVKESKQDESGMPNNRFLAERTGGTYSTLKVQPAELEDSGVYFCASSQLPSGYTDTQYFGPGTRLTVL.